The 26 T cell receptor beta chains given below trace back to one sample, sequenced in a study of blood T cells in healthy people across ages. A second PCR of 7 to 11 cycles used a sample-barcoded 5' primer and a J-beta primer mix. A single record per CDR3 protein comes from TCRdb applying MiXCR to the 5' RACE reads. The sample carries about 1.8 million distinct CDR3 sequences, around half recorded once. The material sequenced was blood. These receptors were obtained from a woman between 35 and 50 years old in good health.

The CDR3 bases are TGTGCCAGCGCCGAACGGGGGGGACAAGAGACCCAGTACTTC. It encodes CASAERGGQETQYF. The genes are TRBV9 and TRBJ2-5; 8 bases match TRBD2. The junction had 7 bases not matched to a gene; V was cut back by 7 bases and J by 2 bases. The CDR3 has 14 residues. Germline-derived CDR1 and CDR2 are SGDLS and YYNGEE.

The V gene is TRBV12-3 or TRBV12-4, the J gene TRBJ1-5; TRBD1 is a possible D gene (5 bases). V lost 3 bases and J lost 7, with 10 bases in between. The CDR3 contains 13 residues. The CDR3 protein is CASSFGGIQPQHF. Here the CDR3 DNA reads TGTGCCAGCAGTTTTGGGGGGATCCAGCCCCAGCATTTT.

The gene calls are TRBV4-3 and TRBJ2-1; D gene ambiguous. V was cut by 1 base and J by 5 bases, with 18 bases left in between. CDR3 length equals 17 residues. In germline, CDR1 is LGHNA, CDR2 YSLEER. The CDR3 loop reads CASSQAIQGPYNNEQFF. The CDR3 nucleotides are TGCGCCAGCAGCCAAGCGATTCAAGGGCCATATAACAATGAGCAGTTCTTC.

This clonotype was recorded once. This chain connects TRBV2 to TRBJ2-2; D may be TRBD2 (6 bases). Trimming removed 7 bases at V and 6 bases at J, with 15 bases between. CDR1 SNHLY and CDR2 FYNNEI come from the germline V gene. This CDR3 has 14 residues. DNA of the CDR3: TGTGCCAGCATCAAAGAGACTAGTCCCGGGGAGCTGTTTTTT. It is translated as CASIKETSPGELFF.

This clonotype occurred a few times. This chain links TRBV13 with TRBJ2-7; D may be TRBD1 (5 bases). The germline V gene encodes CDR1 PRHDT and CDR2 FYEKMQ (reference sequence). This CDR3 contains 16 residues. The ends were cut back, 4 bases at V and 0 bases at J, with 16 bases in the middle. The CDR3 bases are TGTGCCAGCAGCTCCCTGGGGCAGGCAAACTCCTACGAGCAGTACTTC. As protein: CASSSLGQANSYEQYF.

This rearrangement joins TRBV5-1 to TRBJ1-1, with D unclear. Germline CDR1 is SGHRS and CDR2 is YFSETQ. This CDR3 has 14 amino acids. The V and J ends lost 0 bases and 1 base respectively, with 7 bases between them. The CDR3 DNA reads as TGCGCCAGCAGCTTGGCTATGACGAACACTGAAGCTTTCTTT. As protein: CASSLAMTNTEAFF.

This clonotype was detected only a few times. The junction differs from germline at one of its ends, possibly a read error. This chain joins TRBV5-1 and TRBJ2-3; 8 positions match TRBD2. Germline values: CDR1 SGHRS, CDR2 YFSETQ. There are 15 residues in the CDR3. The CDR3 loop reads CASSFGSGGTDTQYF. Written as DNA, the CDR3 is TGTGCCAGCAGCTTTGGTAGCGGGGGCACAGATACGCAGTATTTT.

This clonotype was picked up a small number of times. CDR3 sequence reads: CASSYANPRGYNSPLHF. CDR3 nucleotide sequence: TGTGCCAGCAGTTACGCCAACCCCAGGGGGTATAATTCACCCCTCCACTTT. The rearrangement uses TRBV6-2 or TRBV6-3 and TRBJ1-6; 7 bases fit TRBD1. J was trimmed by 4 bases and V by 2 bases; bases with no gene match: 8. Germline V gene lookup returns CDR1 MNHEY and CDR2 SVGEGT. The CDR3 is 17 amino acids.

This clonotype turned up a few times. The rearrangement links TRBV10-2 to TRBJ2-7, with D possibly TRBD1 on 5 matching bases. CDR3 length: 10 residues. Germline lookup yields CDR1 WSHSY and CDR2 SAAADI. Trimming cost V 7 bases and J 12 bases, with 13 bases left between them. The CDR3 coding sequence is TGCGCCAGCAAGCAGGGATTGGTGTACTTC. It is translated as CASKQGLVYF.

This chain's CDR3 is CASSLSTSGTYEQYF. The CDR3 region has the DNA TGCGCCAGCAGCTTGTCTACTAGCGGGACCTACGAGCAGTACTTC. V usage is TRBV5-1 and J usage is TRBJ2-7; 10 nucleotides agree with TRBD2. This CDR3 is built from 15 residues. After removal of 1 base from V and 2 bases from J, the junction contained 3 bases not matched to a gene. CDR1 is SGHRS and CDR2 is YFSETQ in the germline V gene.

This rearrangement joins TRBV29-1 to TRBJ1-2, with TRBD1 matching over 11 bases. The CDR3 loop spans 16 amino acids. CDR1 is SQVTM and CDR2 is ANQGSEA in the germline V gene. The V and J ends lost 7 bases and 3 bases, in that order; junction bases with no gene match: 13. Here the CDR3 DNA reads TGCAGCGCGGGGACCGGGACAGGGGGTCTTGACTATGGCTACACCTTC. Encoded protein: CSAGTGTGGLDYGYTF.

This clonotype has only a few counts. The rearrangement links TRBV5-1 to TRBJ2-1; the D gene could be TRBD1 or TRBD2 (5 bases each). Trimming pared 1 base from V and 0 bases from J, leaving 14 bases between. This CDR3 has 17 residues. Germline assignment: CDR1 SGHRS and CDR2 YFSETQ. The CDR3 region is CASSLHGTASSYNEQFF. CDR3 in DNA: TGCGCCAGCAGCTTGCACGGGACGGCGAGCTCCTACAATGAGCAGTTCTTC.

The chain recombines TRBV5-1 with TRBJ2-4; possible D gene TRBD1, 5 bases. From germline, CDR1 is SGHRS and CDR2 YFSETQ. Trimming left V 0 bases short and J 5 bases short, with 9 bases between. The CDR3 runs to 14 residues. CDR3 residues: CASSLAATENIQYF. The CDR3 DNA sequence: TGCGCCAGCAGCTTGGCCGCGACAGAAAACATTCAGTACTTC.

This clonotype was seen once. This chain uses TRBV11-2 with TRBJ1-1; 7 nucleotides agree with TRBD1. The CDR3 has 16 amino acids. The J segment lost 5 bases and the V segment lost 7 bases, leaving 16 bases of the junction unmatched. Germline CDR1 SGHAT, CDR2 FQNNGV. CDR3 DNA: TGTGCCAGCACCCCCCCGATGGGGCCCAGGGGGACTGAAGCTTTCTTT. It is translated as CASTPPMGPRGTEAFF.

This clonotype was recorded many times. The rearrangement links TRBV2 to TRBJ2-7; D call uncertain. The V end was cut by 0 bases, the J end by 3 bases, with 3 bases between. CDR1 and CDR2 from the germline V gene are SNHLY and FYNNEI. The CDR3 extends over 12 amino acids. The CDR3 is CASSEAFYEQYF. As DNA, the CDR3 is TGTGCCAGCAGTGAAGCTTTCTACGAGCAGTACTTC.

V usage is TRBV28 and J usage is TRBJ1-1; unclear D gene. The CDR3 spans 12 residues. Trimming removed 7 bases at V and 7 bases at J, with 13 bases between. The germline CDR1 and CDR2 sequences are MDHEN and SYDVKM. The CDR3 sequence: CASKWGFGEAFF. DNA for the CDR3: TGTGCCAGCAAATGGGGATTTGGTGAAGCTTTCTTT.

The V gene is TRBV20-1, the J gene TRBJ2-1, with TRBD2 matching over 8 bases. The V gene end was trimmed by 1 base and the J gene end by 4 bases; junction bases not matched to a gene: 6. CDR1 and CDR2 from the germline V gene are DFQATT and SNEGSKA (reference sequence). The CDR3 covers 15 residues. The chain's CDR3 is CSARAGLAVYNEQFF. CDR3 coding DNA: TGCAGTGCTAGAGCCGGACTAGCTGTATACAATGAGCAGTTCTTC.

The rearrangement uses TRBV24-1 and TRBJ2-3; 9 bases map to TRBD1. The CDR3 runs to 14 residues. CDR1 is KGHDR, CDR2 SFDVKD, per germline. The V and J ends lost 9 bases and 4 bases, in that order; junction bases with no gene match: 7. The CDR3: CATARDRDADTQYF. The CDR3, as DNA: TGTGCCACCGCCCGGGACAGGGACGCAGATACGCAGTATTTT.

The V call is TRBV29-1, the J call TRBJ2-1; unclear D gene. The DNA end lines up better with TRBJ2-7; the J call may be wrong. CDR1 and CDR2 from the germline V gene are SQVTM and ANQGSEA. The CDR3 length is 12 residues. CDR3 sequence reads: CSVRKPYNEQYF. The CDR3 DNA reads TGCAGCGTTCGCAAGCCCTACAATGAGCAGTACTTC.

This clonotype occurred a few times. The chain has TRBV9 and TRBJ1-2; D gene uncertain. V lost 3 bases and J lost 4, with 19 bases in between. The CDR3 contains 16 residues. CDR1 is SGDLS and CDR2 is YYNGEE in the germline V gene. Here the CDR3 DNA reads TGTGCCAGCAGCGGAGCCACTAAGACGGGGAGCTATGGCTACACCTTC. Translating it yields CASSGATKTGSYGYTF.

CDR3 protein: CASTGGRSPLHF. The CDR3 DNA is TGTGCCAGCACAGGGGGCAGGTCACCCCTCCACTTT. The chain couples TRBV6-5 to TRBJ1-6; 8 bases are shared with TRBD1. CDR1 and CDR2 (germline): MNHEY, SVGAGI. With 7 bases clipped from V and 10 bases from J, the junction kept 3 bases outside the gene matches. The CDR3 has 12 amino acids.

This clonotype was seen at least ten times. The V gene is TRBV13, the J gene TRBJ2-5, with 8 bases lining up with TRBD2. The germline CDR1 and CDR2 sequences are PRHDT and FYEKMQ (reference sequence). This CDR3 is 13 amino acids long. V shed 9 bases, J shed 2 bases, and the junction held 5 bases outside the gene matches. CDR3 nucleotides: TGTGCCAGTACTAAGCGGGGGCAAGAGACCCAGTACTTC. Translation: CASTKRGQETQYF.

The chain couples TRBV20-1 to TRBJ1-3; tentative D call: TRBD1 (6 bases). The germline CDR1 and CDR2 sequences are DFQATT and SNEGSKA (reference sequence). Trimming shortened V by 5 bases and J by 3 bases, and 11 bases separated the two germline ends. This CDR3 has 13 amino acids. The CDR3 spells CSADRRIGNTIYF. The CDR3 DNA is TGCAGTGCTGACAGGAGAATTGGAAACACCATATATTTT.

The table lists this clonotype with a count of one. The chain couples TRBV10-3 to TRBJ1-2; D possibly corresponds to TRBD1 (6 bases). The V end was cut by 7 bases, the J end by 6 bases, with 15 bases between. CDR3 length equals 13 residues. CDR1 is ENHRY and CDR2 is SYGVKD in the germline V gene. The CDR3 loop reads CAINRQGPDGYTF. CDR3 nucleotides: TGTGCCATCAATCGTCAGGGGCCGGATGGCTACACCTTC.

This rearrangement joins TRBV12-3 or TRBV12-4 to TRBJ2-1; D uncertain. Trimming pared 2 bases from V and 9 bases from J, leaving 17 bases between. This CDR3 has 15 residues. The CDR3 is CASSLIVGRPGEQFF. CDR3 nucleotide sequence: TGTGCCAGCAGTTTAATCGTAGGCAGGCCGGGTGAGCAGTTCTTC.

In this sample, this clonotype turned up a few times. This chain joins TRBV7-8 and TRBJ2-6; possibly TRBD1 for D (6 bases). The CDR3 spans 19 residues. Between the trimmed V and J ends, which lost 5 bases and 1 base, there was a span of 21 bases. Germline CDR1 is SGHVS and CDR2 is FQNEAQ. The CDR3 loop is CASSEAVPGAPSGANVLTF. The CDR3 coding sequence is TGTGCCAGCAGCGAAGCGGTACCAGGGGCCCCTTCTGGGGCCAACGTCCTGACTTTC.